This TCR beta chain was retrieved from a study of spatial heterogeneity in lung cancer. Study-wide context: More beta-chain than alpha-chain sequences were consistently detected.

A unique molecular identifier was carried by every single TCR cDNA molecule. TCRdb analysed the 5' RACE reads with MiXCR anew, one entry per CDR3 protein. The table records about 82,000 distinct CDR3 sequences, about 12% of them present only once. Note on this clonotype: The antigen is unknown.

Time point reported: sample taken at primary tumor resection. Unsorted samples of tumor, nontumor lung or frozen PBMC had their whole RNA sequenced. There were around 72 donors, all of them untreated patients with early-stage non-small cell lung cancer. Study results and caveats: Blood contained ubiquitous expanded tumor TCRs more at resection than at follow-up.

The source was PBMCs, collected at surgery. The source is a male donor with early-stage non-small cell lung cancer.

This CDR3 reads CASSSDQRYSGNTIYF. The CDR3 DNA reads as TGTGCCAGCAGCTCTGACCAGCGTTACTCTGGAAACACCATATATTTT. This rearrangement joins TRBV7-6 to TRBJ1-3, with D hard to call. This CDR3 is built from 16 residues. V lost 4 bases to trimming and J lost 0 bases, with 13 bases between them. Germline lookup yields CDR1 SGHVS and CDR2 FNYEAQ.